This TCR beta chain was observed in a study of T-cell memory formation after mild COVID-19. UMIs and sample barcodes were carried by the TCR alpha and TCR beta cDNA libraries that 5'RACE produced using constant-segment primers. Each CDR3 protein is one row after TCRdb ran MiXCR on the 5' RACE reads. Among tens of thousands of distinct CDR3 sequences, roughly 8% were seen once, and the ten largest hold roughly 1.4%. This clonotype occurred a few times. Its target is unknown. Study-level findings and limits: Prior to infection, memory already included some responding clones, suggesting cross-reactive memory joined. Confirmation was lacking for SARS-CoV-2 specificity of second-wave clones that peaked on day 37. Contracting CD4+ clones were located mainly in CM and EM, and CD8+ clones in EMRA.

Material: PBMCs or a T cell subset sorted from them (not recorded which). The TCR comes from a man younger than 35 who had mild COVID-19 (a few samples of this study predate the infection). Cell type and time point are not known.

The CDR3 DNA follows: TGTGCCAGCAGCTTAGGCGCGGATTCACCCCTCCACTTT. Translating it yields CASSLGADSPLHF. V and J are TRBV7-8 and TRBJ1-6; D is undetermined. The CDR3 spans 13 residues. Germline V gives CDR1 SGHVS, CDR2 FQNEAQ. V lost 1 base and J 8 bases, leaving 6 bases between the germline ends. Variable domain in full (rest from reference TRBV7-8 and TRBJ1-6): GAGVSQSPRYKVAKRGQDVALRCDPISGHVSLFWYQQALGQGPEFLTYFQNEAQLDKSGLPSDRFFAERPEGSVSTLKIQRTQQEDSAVYLCASSLGADSPLHFGNGTRLTVT.